The subject of this entry is one TCR beta chain. Its antigen is unknown. These data are taken from a study of cytomegalovirus exposure and HLA in healthy donors. PCR employed 60 Vbeta and 13 Jbeta primers. TCRdb's table, derived via immunoSEQ multiplex PCR, lists solely in-frame clones and lacks some. The sample spans about 25,000 clones; the ten largest clones claim 17%. Germline lookup yields CDR1 GTSNPN and CDR2 SVGIG (reference sequence). Trimming cost V 5 bases and J 9 bases, with 14 bases left between them. The CDR3 consists of 13 residues. Findings and caveats of the study: A later examination showed that TCR association rates differed by HLA locus, with DRB1 most and HLA-C fewest.

Sequencing was done on a sample of PBMCs. This sequence joins TRBV30 and TRBJ1-6; D possibly corresponds to TRBD1 (6 bases). The source of this sequence is a male donor in good health and CMV-seropositive. CDR3 amino acids: CAWEGTPASPLHF. The CDR3 DNA follows: TGTGCCTGGGAGGGGACACCGGCTTCACCCCTCCACTTT.